One sample yielded the 13 T cell receptor beta chains listed below, sequenced in a study of neoadjuvant anti-PD-1 for oral cavity cancer. Time point specified: after neoadjuvant nivolumab, at surgical resection. Clones were sequenced by immunoSEQ multiplex PCR, and TCRdb holds only the in-frame ones, with some missing. The table includes around 9,100 clones, 64% detected once. Here the sequenced sample was PBMCs, taken after nivolumab (anti-PD-1) treatment. The receptors shown here come from a person aged 35-79 years with oral cavity squamous cell carcinoma.

The V call is TRBV11-2, the J call TRBJ2-1, with 10 nucleotides matching TRBD2. Germline V lookup: CDR1 SGHAT, CDR2 FQNNGV. This CDR3 is built from 15 residues. The trim removed 4 bases at V and 5 bases at J, leaving 5 bases unmatched. The CDR3 DNA follows: TGTGCCAGCAGCTCCACTAGCGGGGCTAACAATGAGCAGTTCTTC. The encoded protein is CASSSTSGANNEQFF.

The gene calls are TRBV6-1 and TRBJ2-3, with 10 bases that match TRBD2. With 4 bases clipped from V and 2 bases from J, the junction kept 6 bases outside the gene matches. Per the germline V gene, CDR1 is MNHNS and CDR2 is SASEGT. The CDR3 loop spans 16 amino acids. Here the CDR3 DNA reads TGTGCCAGCAGTGTTCGAGCGGGAGGGAACACAGATACGCAGTATTTT. Protein sequence: CASSVRAGGNTDTQYF.

V gene TRBV9 combines with J gene TRBJ1-5; D unclear. V was clipped by 0 bases and J by 6 bases, with 7 bases between them. The CDR3 is 13 amino acids. Germline CDR1 is SGDLS and CDR2 is YYNGEE. CDR3 residues: CASSVDSGQPQHF. CDR3 bases: TGTGCCAGCAGCGTAGATTCGGGTCAGCCCCAGCATTTT.

V is TRBV9 and J is TRBJ2-7, with D hard to call. This CDR3 spans 16 amino acids. Germline V gene lookup returns CDR1 SGDLS and CDR2 YYNGEE. Trimming pared 1 base from V and 2 bases from J, leaving 16 bases between. CDR3 in amino acids: CASSVWADSVPYEQYF. CDR3 bases: TGTGCCAGCAGCGTATGGGCCGATTCGGTCCCCTACGAGCAGTACTTC. The complete variable domain, with remaining parts taken from reference TRBV9 and TRBJ2-7, reads DSGVTQTPKHLITATGQRVTLRCSPRSGDLSVYWYQQSLDQGLQFLIQYYNGEERAKGNILERFSAQQFPDLHSELNLSSLELGDSALYFCASSVWADSVPYEQYFGPGTRLTVT.

The chain links TRBV11-3 to TRBJ1-3; 9 bases match TRBD1. The CDR3 loop spans 15 amino acids. The V and J ends lost 5 bases and 2 bases, in that order; junction bases with no gene match: 4. Germline CDR1 and CDR2: SGHNT and YENEEA. The CDR3 DNA reads as TGTGCCAGCAGCCCGGGACAGGGACCTGGAAACACCATATATTTT. Translated: CASSPGQGPGNTIYF.

CDR3 nucleotides: TGTGCCAGCAGCTCGGAAGGGACTTTGAACACCGGGGAGCTGTTTTTT. This codes for CASSSEGTLNTGELFF. The rearrangement uses TRBV7-2 and TRBJ2-2, with D tentatively TRBD2 (6 bases). Germline lookup yields CDR1 SGHTA and CDR2 FQGNSA. The germline V and J ends were trimmed by 4 bases and 1 base, with 13 bases remaining between them. This CDR3 region has 16 residues.

J is TRBJ2-1 and V is TRBV7-8; maybe TRBD2 (6 bases). V was trimmed by 2 bases and J by 0 bases, leaving 17 bases between them. Per the germline V gene, CDR1 is SGHVS and CDR2 is FQNEAQ. The CDR3 runs 18 residues. The CDR3 DNA follows: TGTGCCAGCAGCTTACGATACTATAGCGGTAGCTCCTACAATGAGCAGTTCTTC. Protein: CASSLRYYSGSSYNEQFF.

The chain has TRBV6-6 and TRBJ1-1; D possibly corresponds to TRBD1 (6 bases). The CDR3 contains 13 residues. V was shortened by 8 bases and J by 3 bases, with 13 bases between the two germline ends. Germline lookup yields CDR1 MNHNY and CDR2 SVGAGI (reference sequence). CDR3 in DNA: TGTGCCAGCGGAGGGGGTAAGTACACTGAAGCTTTCTTT. Protein sequence: CASGGGKYTEAFF.

This clone has a handful of counts. The genes are TRBV25-1 and TRBJ2-2, with 7 bases fitting TRBD1. V shed 2 bases, J shed 1 base, and the junction held 7 bases outside the gene matches. The CDR3 runs 17 residues. Per the germline V gene, CDR1 is MGHDK and CDR2 is SYGVNS. DNA of the CDR3: TGTGCCAGCAGTGAAGAATACGACAGGGTGAACACCGGGGAGCTGTTTTTT. Translated, it gives CASSEEYDRVNTGELFF. The full variable domain, its missing parts supplied by reference TRBV25-1 and TRBJ2-2, is EADIYQTPRYLVIGTGKKITLECSQTMGHDKMYWYQQDPGMELHLIHYSYGVNSTEKGDLSSESTVSRIRTEHFPLTLESARPSHTSQYLCASSEEYDRVNTGELFFGEGSRLTVL.

The rearrangement joins TRBV9 to TRBJ2-3; perhaps TRBD2 as D (6 bases). In germline, CDR1 is SGDLS, CDR2 YYNGEE. The CDR3 has 15 amino acids. With 4 bases removed from V and 6 bases from J, the gap between germline ends came to 18 bases. The CDR3 spells CASSKLAGSVDTQYF. The CDR3 nucleotides are TGTGCCAGCAGCAAACTAGCAGGATCGGTGGATACGCAGTATTTT.

This clone is a singleton in its sample. The chain links TRBV2 to TRBJ2-6; the D gene could be TRBD1 or TRBD2 (5 bases each). V shed 7 bases and J shed 2 bases, with 9 bases lying between them. The CDR3 has 14 residues. In germline, CDR1 is SNHLY, CDR2 FYNNEI. This CDR3 reads CASMLGAGANVLTF. Here the CDR3 DNA reads TGTGCCAGCATGCTGGGGGCTGGGGCCAACGTCCTGACTTTC.

The rearrangement uses TRBV18 and TRBJ2-7; a possible D gene is TRBD1 (6 bases). Trimming pared 2 bases from V and 2 bases from J, leaving 13 bases between. The CDR3 runs 15 residues. From germline, CDR1 is KGHSH and CDR2 LQKENI. The CDR3 sequence: CASSPGQGLAYEQYF. The DNA for the CDR3 is TGTGCCAGCTCACCAGGGCAGGGGCTCGCCTACGAGCAGTACTTC.

The chain is built from TRBV7-2 and TRBJ1-3; D ambiguous. There are 16 residues in the CDR3. V was clipped by 1 base and J by 0 bases, with 10 bases between them. The germline V gene encodes CDR1 SGHTA and CDR2 FQGNSA. The CDR3 nucleotides read TGTGCCAGCAGCTTAGAAGCATTAATCTCTGGAAACACCATATATTTT. Translating gives CASSLEALISGNTIYF.